This T cell receptor beta chain was obtained from a study of CD8+CD57+ T cells in acquired aplastic anemia. Selection for sequencing was limited to patients who had shown CD8+CD57+ cell expansion by flow cytometry. V gave up 1 base and J gave up 9 bases, with 10 bases separating them. CDR3 length equals 13 residues. Germline values: CDR1 SGHVS, CDR2 FNYEAQ. This clonotype was counted only a few times. No antigen is known for it. General study findings and limits: Roughly 30 CD8+ CDR3 sequences occurred in both the patients and the controls. Between patients and controls, CD8+ Simpson's diversity did not vary significantly.

Genomic DNA constituted the template upon which TCR beta VDJ and CDR3 profiling was performed. A single record per CDR3 protein comes from TCRdb applying MiXCR to the reads. Among 250,000 to 350,000 distinct CDR3 sequences listed, 45% to 65% were seen once. Sample: sorted CD4+, CD8+, or CD8+CD57+ T cells (not recorded which) from PBMCs. V is TRBV7-6 and J is TRBJ2-1; D is unclear. This clonotype was obtained from a human donor with aplastic anemia. The CDR3 sequence is CASSLGPSVEQFF. The CDR3 DNA reads as TGTGCCAGCAGCTTAGGGCCCTCCGTTGAGCAGTTCTTC.